Each of the 3 T cell receptor beta chains below was sequenced from the same sample in a study of regulatory T cells in long-lasting Graves disease. Time point here: newly diagnosed GD, antithyroid drugs for less than 3 months. Generation of the TCR library employed RNA extracted from PBMCs. Sequencing libraries for TCR beta were prepared with iRepertoire HTBI primers and Arm-PCR of CDR3 regions. TCRdb reprocessed the multiplex PCR reads via MiXCR and lists one record per CDR3 protein. The table lists approximately 300,000 distinct CDR3 sequences, about 20% of them singletons. The material sequenced was peripheral blood mononuclear cells (PBMCs), taken at new diagnosis, from a patient treated with antithyroid drugs. All receptors come from a female donor with Graves disease.

This clonotype came up many times. V and J are TRBV2 and TRBJ1-5; TRBD1 matches 7 bases. Germline assignment: CDR1 SNHLY and CDR2 FYNNEI. V shed 6 bases and J 1 base; nucleotides not matched to a gene: 6. The CDR3 is made up of 15 amino acids. The DNA for the CDR3 is TGTGCCAGCAGACAGACAGGGATGAGCAATCAGCCCCAGCATTTT. Protein: CASRQTGMSNQPQHF.

This clonotype was recorded at least ten times. The chain employs TRBV2 and TRBJ1-1; D possibly corresponds to TRBD1 (5 bases). The CDR3 length is 11 residues. V was trimmed by 5 bases and J by 10 bases, leaving 11 bases between them. Germline V CDR1 and CDR2: SNHLY, FYNNEI. In nucleotides, the CDR3 is TGTGCCAGCAGTAACATCAGGGCAGCTTTCTTT. Translation gives CASSNIRAAFF.

The chain employs TRBV6-1 and TRBJ2-2, with 7 bases lining up with TRBD1. CDR3 length equals 15 residues. CDR1 is MNHNS and CDR2 is SASEGT in the germline V gene. V was pared by 8 bases and J by 4 bases, with 10 bases of the junction left unmatched. CDR3 sequence: CASGGQRLPTGELFF. For the CDR3, the DNA is TGTGCCAGCGGGGGACAGCGGCTCCCCACCGGGGAGCTGTTTTTT.